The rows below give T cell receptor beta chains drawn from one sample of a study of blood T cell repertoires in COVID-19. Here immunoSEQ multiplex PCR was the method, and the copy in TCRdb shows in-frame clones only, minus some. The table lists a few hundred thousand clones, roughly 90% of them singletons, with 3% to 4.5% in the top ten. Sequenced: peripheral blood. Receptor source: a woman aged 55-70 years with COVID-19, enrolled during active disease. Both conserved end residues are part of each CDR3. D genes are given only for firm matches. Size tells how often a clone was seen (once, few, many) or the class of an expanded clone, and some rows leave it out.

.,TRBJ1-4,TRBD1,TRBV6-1,TGTGCCAGCAGTGAGAGGGGGCTCAATGAAAAACTGTTTTTT,CASSERGLNEKLFF
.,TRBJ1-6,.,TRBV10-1,TGCGCCAGCAGTGAGTCGACAAGTTCACCCCTCCACTTT,CASSESTSSPLHF
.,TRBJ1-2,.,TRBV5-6,TGTGCCAGCAGGGAGGCGGGCAGGGGTGAATATGGCTACACCTTC,CASREAGRGEYGYTF
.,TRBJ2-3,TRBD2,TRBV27,TGTGCCAGCAGTTTAAGGACTAGCGGTCCTCCTAGCACAGATACGCAGTATTTT,CASSLRTSGPPSTDTQYF
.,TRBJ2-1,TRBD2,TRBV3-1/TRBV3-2,TGTGCCAGCAGCCTCCAAGGACTAGCGGGAAGCTCCTACAATGAGCAGTTCTTC,CASSLQGLAGSSYNEQFF
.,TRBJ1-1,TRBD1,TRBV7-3,TGTGCCAGCAGCCCGGGACAGAACGAGGAAGCTTTCTTT,CASSPGQNEEAFF
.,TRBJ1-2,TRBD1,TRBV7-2,TGTGCCAGCAGCTTAAGGACAGGGGAAGGCTATGGCTACACCTTC,CASSLRTGEGYGYTF
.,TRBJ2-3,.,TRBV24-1,TGTGCCACCAGTGACGACAGAACAGATACGCAGTATTTT,CATSDDRTDTQYF
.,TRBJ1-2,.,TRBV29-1,TGCAGCGTTGAAGACCAGGAAGCTAACTATGGCTACACCTTC,CSVEDQEANYGYTF
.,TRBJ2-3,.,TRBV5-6,TGTGCCAGCCGTATTTCTTTCGAAGGAATCACGGGACTCGCAGATACGCAGTATTTT,CASRISFEGITGLADTQYF
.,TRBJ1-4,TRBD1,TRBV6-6,TGTGCCAGCAGTCGCCGGACAGGGGAGGCAGGTGAAAAACTGTTTTTT,CASSRRTGEAGEKLFF
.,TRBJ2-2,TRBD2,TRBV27,TGTGCCAGCAGTTCTATATGGGGACTAGTTTCCGGGGAGCTGTTTTTT,CASSSIWGLVSGELFF
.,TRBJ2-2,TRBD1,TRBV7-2,TGTGCCAGCAGCCTTCTGGGGACAGCAGTGGGGGCCAGGCTGTTTTTT,CASSLLGTAVGARLFF
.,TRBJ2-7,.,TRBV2,TGTGCCAGCAGTGAATACGGCGGGTTCTCCTACGAGCAGTACTTC,CASSEYGGFSYEQYF
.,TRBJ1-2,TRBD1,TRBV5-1,TGCGCCAGCAGCTTGGTAACAGGGGGCCTAGCTAACTATGGCTACACCTTC,CASSLVTGGLANYGYTF
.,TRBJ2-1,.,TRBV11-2,TGTGCCTGCCACCCACGGGCGAGCGGTAGCTCCTACAATGAGCAGTTCTTC,CACHPRASGSSYNEQFF
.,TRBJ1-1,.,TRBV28,TGTGCCAGCACCTTGGGCGGGGCTCGAGGCACTGAAGCTTTCTTT,CASTLGGARGTEAFF
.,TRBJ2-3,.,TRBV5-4,TGTGCCAGCAGCTTGGCCGCGGGCACAGATACGCAGTATTTT,CASSLAAGTDTQYF
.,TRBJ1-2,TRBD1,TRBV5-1,TGCGCCAGCAGCCCTAGGACAGGCCTCTCCAACTATGGCTACACCTTC,CASSPRTGLSNYGYTF
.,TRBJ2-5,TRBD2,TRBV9,TGTGCCAGCAGTGGGGTAGGCGCGGGGGACCACAATTTTGGTGAGACCCAGTACTTC,CASSGVGAGDHNFGETQYF
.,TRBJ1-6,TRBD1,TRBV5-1,TGCGCCAGCAGCTTGGGGGACAGCTTCCAGATCTATAATTCACCCCTCCACTTT,CASSLGDSFQIYNSPLHF
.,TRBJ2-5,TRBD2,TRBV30,TGTGCCTGGACGAAGCGGGGGTTAGAGACCCAGTACTTC,CAWTKRGLETQYF
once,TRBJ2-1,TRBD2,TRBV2,TGTGCCAGACGGGGGGAATACAATGAGCAGTTCTTC,CARRGEYNEQFF
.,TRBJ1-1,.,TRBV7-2,TGTGCCAGCAGCTTAGGGCACACAAACACTGAAGCTTTCTTT,CASSLGHTNTEAFF
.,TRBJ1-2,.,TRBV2,TGTGCCAGCAGTGAGCAGGGGTCTGGTGGCTACACCTTC,CASSEQGSGGYTF
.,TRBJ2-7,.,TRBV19,TGTGCCAGTAGTCAGGGCCCAACATCGGGCTACGAGCAGTACTTC,CASSQGPTSGYEQYF
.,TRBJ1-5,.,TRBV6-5,TGTGCCAGCGCGGGGGGACCAAATCAGCCCCAGCATTTT,CASAGGPNQPQHF
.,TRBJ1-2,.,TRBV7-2,TGTGCCAGCAGCTCAAGTTTAGTGAGGGCCCGAAACTATGGCTACACCTTC,CASSSSLVRARNYGYTF
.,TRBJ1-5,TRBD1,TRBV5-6,TGTGCCAGCAGCGCCGGGACAGGGGGAAGCAATCAGCCCCAGCATTTT,CASSAGTGGSNQPQHF
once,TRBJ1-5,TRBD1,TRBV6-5,TGTGCCAGCAGGGGACAGACAATCGGCAATCAGCCCCAGCATTTT,CASRGQTIGNQPQHF
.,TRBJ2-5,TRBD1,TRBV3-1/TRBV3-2,TGTGCCAGCAGCCAAGGGACAGGCGTTACGACCCAGTACTTC,CASSQGTGVTTQYF
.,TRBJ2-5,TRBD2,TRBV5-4,TGTGCCAGCAGCCCCCCTAGCGGGCCCCAAGAGACCCAGTACTTC,CASSPPSGPQETQYF
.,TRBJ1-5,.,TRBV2,TGTGCCAGCAGCAAACACAGCCAGCCCCAGCATTTT,CASSKHSQPQHF
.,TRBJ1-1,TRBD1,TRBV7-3,TGTGCCAGCAGCTTAACGGGACAGGGGTTTGAAGCTTTCTTT,CASSLTGQGFEAFF
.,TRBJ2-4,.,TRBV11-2,TGTGCCAGCAACCCAGGGTCGTTTTGGGGCAAAAACATTCAGTACTTC,CASNPGSFWGKNIQYF
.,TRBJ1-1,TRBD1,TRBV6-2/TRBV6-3,TGTGCCAGCAGTTACCCTAAACAGGGGGCTTTTGGCACTGAAGCTTTCTTT,CASSYPKQGAFGTEAFF
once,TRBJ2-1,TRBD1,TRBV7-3,TGTGCCAGCAGCGGAAAGGCGGGGACAGGGAATAATGAGCAGTTCTTC,CASSGKAGTGNNEQFF
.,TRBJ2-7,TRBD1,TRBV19,TGTGCCAGTAGTAGGGACAGGGGGAGTTTGTACGAGCAGTACTTC,CASSRDRGSLYEQYF
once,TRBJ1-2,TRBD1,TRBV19,TGTGCCAGTACCCCGACAGGGGCCTTTAACTATGGCTACACCTTC,CASTPTGAFNYGYTF
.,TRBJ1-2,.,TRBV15,TGTGCCACCAGCGAACAGGGCAATGGCTACACCTTC,CATSEQGNGYTF
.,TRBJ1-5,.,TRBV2,TGTGCCAGCACCCCCAGCGAACAAAATCAGCCCCAGCATTTT,CASTPSEQNQPQHF
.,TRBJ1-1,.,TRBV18,TGTGCCAGCTTCGAAGGCACCGGGGACACTGAAGCTTTCTTT,CASFEGTGDTEAFF
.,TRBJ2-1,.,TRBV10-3,TGTGCCATCAGTGGACTAGGCAATGAGCAGTTCTTC,CAISGLGNEQFF
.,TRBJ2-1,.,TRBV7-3,TGTGCCAGCAGCTTACAGGGGAGCAATGAGCAGTTCTTC,CASSLQGSNEQFF
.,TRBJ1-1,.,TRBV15,TGTGCCACCAGCAGAGATCAGCCCCCCAGGGCGATCGGAGCTTTCTTT,CATSRDQPPRAIGAFF
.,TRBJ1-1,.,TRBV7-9,TGTGCCAGCAGCTTAGAACCGGTCATGAACACTGAAGCTTTCTTT,CASSLEPVMNTEAFF
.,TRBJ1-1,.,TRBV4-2,TGTGCCAGCAGCCAAGCGGGTCCTGGGAACACTGAAGCTTTCTTT,CASSQAGPGNTEAFF